A selection of T cell receptor beta chains follows, all from one sample in a study of T cells after yellow fever vaccination. A single record per CDR3 protein comes from TCRdb applying MiXCR to the 5' RACE reads. The sample carries some 350,000 distinct CDR3 sequences, 6.2% recorded once. Specimen: PBMCs, collected 5 days after the yellow fever booster vaccination. All receptors come from a man in his thirties or forties who received the YFV17D yellow fever vaccine. CDR3s include the opening cysteine and the closing phenylalanine or tryptophan. The D gene is left open where the match is weak. Clone size appears in some rows only: once, few, many, or a class for an expanded clone.

CDR3 length: 14; V gene: TRBV27; D gene: .; J gene: TRBJ2-2; clone size: few; CDR3 protein: CASSFFGGTGELFF; CDR3 DNA: TGTGCCAGCAGTTTCTTCGGTGGCACCGGGGAGCTGTTTTTT
CDR3 length: 14; V gene: TRBV5-1; D gene: .; J gene: TRBJ1-2; clone size: many; CDR3 protein: CASSLGAGAKSYTF; CDR3 DNA: TGCGCCAGCAGCTTGGGCGCAGGGGCGAAGAGCTACACCTTC
CDR3 length: 15; V gene: TRBV12-3/TRBV12-4; D gene: TRBD2; J gene: TRBJ2-7; clone size: many; CDR3 protein: CASSPGLAGVYEQYF; CDR3 DNA: TGTGCCAGCAGTCCCGGACTAGCGGGAGTGTACGAGCAGTACTTC
CDR3 length: 14; V gene: TRBV30; D gene: .; J gene: TRBJ1-1; clone size: many; CDR3 protein: CAWSITVRGTEAFF; CDR3 DNA: TGTGCCTGGAGTATCACAGTTCGTGGCACTGAAGCTTTCTTT
CDR3 length: 15; V gene: TRBV7-2; D gene: .; J gene: TRBJ2-1; clone size: few; CDR3 protein: CASSLGAPSYNEQFF; CDR3 DNA: TGTGCCAGCAGCTTAGGTGCGCCTTCCTACAATGAGCAGTTCTTC
CDR3 length: 14; V gene: TRBV7-7; D gene: TRBD2; J gene: TRBJ2-3; clone size: many; CDR3 protein: CASSPGTSGDTQYF; CDR3 DNA: TGTGCCAGCAGTCCCGGGACTAGTGGAGATACGCAGTATTTT
CDR3 length: 15; V gene: TRBV6-5; D gene: .; J gene: TRBJ2-7; clone size: few; CDR3 protein: CASSYQGVRWDEQYF; CDR3 DNA: TGTGCCAGCAGTTATCAAGGGGTCAGATGGGACGAGCAGTACTTC
CDR3 length: 16; V gene: TRBV18; D gene: TRBD1; J gene: TRBJ1-4; clone size: .; CDR3 protein: CASSLDRGGTNEKLFF; CDR3 DNA: TGTGCCAGCTCACTCGACAGGGGAGGAACTAATGAAAAACTGTTTTTT
CDR3 length: 16; V gene: TRBV11-2; D gene: .; J gene: TRBJ2-2; clone size: few; CDR3 protein: CASSPEAGVNTGELFF; CDR3 DNA: TGTGCCAGCAGCCCCGAGGCAGGGGTGAACACCGGGGAGCTGTTTTTT
CDR3 length: 15; V gene: TRBV5-1; D gene: .; J gene: TRBJ2-3; clone size: few; CDR3 protein: CASSARNPVGDTQYF; CDR3 DNA: TGCGCCAGCAGCGCGCGTAACCCCGTGGGGGATACGCAGTATTTT
CDR3 length: 13; V gene: TRBV20-1; D gene: .; J gene: TRBJ2-1; clone size: .; CDR3 protein: CSASAGKLNEQFF; CDR3 DNA: TGCAGTGCTTCTGCAGGTAAACTCAATGAGCAGTTCTTC
CDR3 length: 15; V gene: TRBV4-2; D gene: TRBD1; J gene: TRBJ2-7; clone size: many; CDR3 protein: CASSQDLGQAYEQYF; CDR3 DNA: TGTGCCAGCAGCCAAGATCTAGGACAGGCTTACGAGCAGTACTTC
CDR3 length: 12; V gene: TRBV20-1; D gene: .; J gene: TRBJ1-2; clone size: few; CDR3 protein: CSARGTHYGYTF; CDR3 DNA: TGCAGTGCTAGAGGGACCCACTATGGCTACACCTTC
CDR3 length: 14; V gene: TRBV3-1; D gene: .; J gene: TRBJ2-5; clone size: few; CDR3 protein: CASSHGGFQETQYF; CDR3 DNA: TGTGCCAGCAGCCACGGGGGATTCCAAGAGACCCAGTACTTC
CDR3 length: 13; V gene: TRBV7-2; D gene: .; J gene: TRBJ2-5; clone size: many; CDR3 protein: CASSLDRVETQYF; CDR3 DNA: TGTGCCAGCAGCTTAGACAGGGTTGAGACCCAGTACTTC
CDR3 length: 13; V gene: TRBV3-1; D gene: .; J gene: TRBJ1-5; clone size: many; CDR3 protein: CASSQAVGQPQHF; CDR3 DNA: TGTGCCAGCAGCCAAGCTGTTGGGCAGCCCCAGCATTTT
CDR3 length: 15; V gene: TRBV2; D gene: .; J gene: TRBJ2-1; clone size: many; CDR3 protein: CASRPAAGSANEQFF; CDR3 DNA: TGTGCCAGCAGGCCCGCCGCGGGATCGGCAAATGAGCAGTTCTTC
CDR3 length: 12; V gene: TRBV29-1; D gene: .; J gene: TRBJ2-7; clone size: .; CDR3 protein: CSVDLDSYEQYF; CDR3 DNA: TGCAGCGTTGATTTAGACTCCTACGAGCAGTACTTC
CDR3 length: 15; V gene: TRBV5-1; D gene: .; J gene: TRBJ2-7; clone size: many; CDR3 protein: CASIDLPGQTYEQYF; CDR3 DNA: TGCGCCAGCATAGACCTACCCGGACAAACCTACGAGCAGTACTTC
CDR3 length: 12; V gene: TRBV10-2; D gene: .; J gene: TRBJ2-1; clone size: few; CDR3 protein: CASTGSGYEQFF; CDR3 DNA: TGCGCCAGCACGGGGTCAGGATATGAGCAGTTCTTC
CDR3 length: 11; V gene: TRBV5-1; D gene: .; J gene: TRBJ2-7; clone size: many; CDR3 protein: CASSLEREQYF; CDR3 DNA: TGCGCCAGCAGCTTGGAGAGGGAGCAGTACTTC
CDR3 length: 14; V gene: TRBV5-1; D gene: .; J gene: TRBJ2-5; clone size: .; CDR3 protein: CASSTRGVLETQYF; CDR3 DNA: TGCGCCAGCAGCACTAGGGGAGTACTAGAGACCCAGTACTTC
CDR3 length: 14; V gene: TRBV20-1; D gene: TRBD2; J gene: TRBJ2-1; clone size: many; CDR3 protein: CSAKRLAEYNEQFF; CDR3 DNA: TGCAGTGCAAAACGACTAGCGGAGTACAATGAGCAGTTCTTC
CDR3 length: 16; V gene: TRBV12-3/TRBV12-4; D gene: .; J gene: TRBJ1-5; clone size: few; CDR3 protein: CASSLAGSGRNQPQHF; CDR3 DNA: TGTGCCAGCAGTTTAGCGGGGTCTGGCCGCAATCAGCCCCAGCATTTT
CDR3 length: 12; V gene: TRBV28; D gene: .; J gene: TRBJ2-1; clone size: many; CDR3 protein: CAITDEVNEQFF; CDR3 DNA: TGTGCCATTACGGACGAGGTCAATGAGCAGTTCTTC
CDR3 length: 12; V gene: TRBV6-2/TRBV6-3; D gene: .; J gene: TRBJ2-7; clone size: .; CDR3 protein: CASRDSGYEQYF; CDR3 DNA: TGTGCCAGCAGGGACAGCGGATACGAGCAGTACTTC
CDR3 length: 14; V gene: TRBV5-1; D gene: .; J gene: TRBJ2-5; clone size: .; CDR3 protein: CASSLGQRVETQYF; CDR3 DNA: TGCGCCAGCAGCTTAGGTCAAAGGGTCGAGACCCAGTACTTC
CDR3 length: 16; V gene: TRBV5-1; D gene: TRBD1; J gene: TRBJ2-2; clone size: few; CDR3 protein: CASSFGQGRSTGELFF; CDR3 DNA: TGCGCCAGCAGCTTCGGACAGGGTCGTAGCACCGGGGAGCTGTTTTTT
CDR3 length: 13; V gene: TRBV29-1; D gene: .; J gene: TRBJ2-3; clone size: .; CDR3 protein: CSVEYIGSDTQYF; CDR3 DNA: TGCAGCGTTGAATATATCGGGTCAGATACGCAGTATTTT
CDR3 length: 11; V gene: TRBV5-1; D gene: .; J gene: TRBJ2-3; clone size: .; CDR3 protein: CASGDTDTQYF; CDR3 DNA: TGCGCCAGCGGAGATACAGATACGCAGTATTTT
CDR3 length: 11; V gene: TRBV3-1; D gene: .; J gene: TRBJ1-4; clone size: few; CDR3 protein: CASSLLGKLFF; CDR3 DNA: TGTGCCAGCAGCCTCCTAGGGAAACTGTTTTTT
CDR3 length: 12; V gene: TRBV6-2/TRBV6-3; D gene: .; J gene: TRBJ1-5; clone size: many; CDR3 protein: CASGGSNQPQHF; CDR3 DNA: TGTGCCAGCGGGGGAAGCAATCAGCCCCAGCATTTT
CDR3 length: 16; V gene: TRBV6-5; D gene: TRBD1; J gene: TRBJ1-2; clone size: .; CDR3 protein: CASSYSTGRPWSGYTF; CDR3 DNA: TGTGCCAGCAGTTACTCGACAGGGCGCCCATGGAGTGGCTACACCTTC
CDR3 length: 15; V gene: TRBV29-1; D gene: TRBD1; J gene: TRBJ2-7; clone size: many; CDR3 protein: CSVGRRDRVTYEQYF; CDR3 DNA: TGCAGCGTTGGTAGGAGGGACAGGGTCACCTACGAGCAGTACTTC
CDR3 length: 11; V gene: TRBV11-2; D gene: .; J gene: TRBJ2-7; clone size: .; CDR3 protein: CASTWANEQYF; CDR3 DNA: TGTGCCAGCACCTGGGCGAACGAGCAGTACTTC
CDR3 length: 15; V gene: TRBV5-1; D gene: .; J gene: TRBJ2-3; clone size: .; CDR3 protein: CASSPGRGGTDTQYF; CDR3 DNA: TGCGCCAGCAGCCCGGGTAGGGGAGGCACAGATACGCAGTATTTT
CDR3 length: 13; V gene: TRBV12-3/TRBV12-4; D gene: TRBD1; J gene: TRBJ2-1; clone size: .; CDR3 protein: CASTQGALREQFF; CDR3 DNA: TGTGCCAGCACTCAGGGGGCGCTTCGGGAGCAGTTCTTC
CDR3 length: 15; V gene: TRBV5-1; D gene: TRBD2; J gene: TRBJ2-7; clone size: few; CDR3 protein: CASSRGLVQSYEQYF; CDR3 DNA: TGCGCCAGCAGCCGAGGACTAGTTCAATCCTACGAGCAGTACTTC
CDR3 length: 14; V gene: TRBV5-1; D gene: .; J gene: TRBJ2-3; clone size: few; CDR3 protein: CASSSGETTDTQYF; CDR3 DNA: TGCGCCAGCAGCTCCGGAGAGACCACAGATACGCAGTATTTT
CDR3 length: 17; V gene: TRBV5-6; D gene: .; J gene: TRBJ2-4; clone size: few; CDR3 protein: CASSLVGYQGAKNIQYF; CDR3 DNA: TGTGCCAGCAGCTTGGTGGGCTACCAGGGGGCCAAAAACATTCAGTACTTC
CDR3 length: 14; V gene: TRBV29-1; D gene: .; J gene: TRBJ1-2; clone size: many; CDR3 protein: CSVDVGQGPLGYTF; CDR3 DNA: TGCAGCGTTGATGTGGGGCAGGGCCCCCTCGGCTACACCTTC
CDR3 length: 15; V gene: TRBV27; D gene: TRBD1; J gene: TRBJ1-2; clone size: many; CDR3 protein: CASSSGTGTHYGYTF; CDR3 DNA: TGTGCCAGCAGTTCCGGGACAGGGACTCATTATGGCTACACCTTC
CDR3 length: 14; V gene: TRBV2; D gene: TRBD1; J gene: TRBJ2-7; clone size: few; CDR3 protein: CASAPGQGAYEQYF; CDR3 DNA: TGTGCCAGCGCCCCGGGACAGGGGGCCTACGAGCAGTACTTC
CDR3 length: 14; V gene: TRBV24-1; D gene: TRBD1; J gene: TRBJ2-3; clone size: .; CDR3 protein: CATSDTGVTDTQYF; CDR3 DNA: TGTGCCACCAGTGATACAGGGGTCACAGATACGCAGTATTTT
CDR3 length: 11; V gene: TRBV7-8; D gene: .; J gene: TRBJ2-5; clone size: few; CDR3 protein: CASGEMETQYF; CDR3 DNA: TGTGCCAGCGGGGAAATGGAGACCCAGTACTTC
CDR3 length: 14; V gene: TRBV24-1; D gene: .; J gene: TRBJ2-5; clone size: .; CDR3 protein: CATSTGDTIETQYF; CDR3 DNA: TGTGCCACTTCAACGGGGGACACAATAGAGACCCAGTACTTC
CDR3 length: 16; V gene: TRBV6-1; D gene: TRBD1; J gene: TRBJ2-2; clone size: many; CDR3 protein: CAAKSPGQGVTGELFF; CDR3 DNA: TGTGCCGCTAAATCGCCGGGCCAGGGGGTAACCGGGGAGCTGTTTTTT
CDR3 length: 14; V gene: TRBV7-8; D gene: .; J gene: TRBJ2-3; clone size: .; CDR3 protein: CASSFPGDTDTQYF; CDR3 DNA: TGTGCCAGCAGCTTCCCAGGGGACACAGATACGCAGTATTTT
CDR3 length: 15; V gene: TRBV7-6; D gene: .; J gene: TRBJ2-1; clone size: few; CDR3 protein: CASSFRTGYGNEQFF; CDR3 DNA: TGTGCCAGCAGCTTTAGGACGGGATATGGCAATGAGCAGTTCTTC
CDR3 length: 15; V gene: TRBV5-1; D gene: TRBD2; J gene: TRBJ2-1; clone size: .; CDR3 protein: CASSVAGFSYNEQFF; CDR3 DNA: TGCGCCAGCAGCGTAGCGGGTTTTTCCTACAATGAGCAGTTCTTC
CDR3 length: 13; V gene: TRBV30; D gene: .; J gene: TRBJ2-3; clone size: many; CDR3 protein: CALPMGGTDTQYF; CDR3 DNA: TGTGCCTTACCAATGGGGGGCACAGATACGCAGTATTTT
CDR3 length: 16; V gene: TRBV6-1; D gene: TRBD2; J gene: TRBJ2-3; clone size: few; CDR3 protein: CASRITSGRFSDTQYF; CDR3 DNA: TGTGCCAGCAGAATAACTAGCGGGAGATTCTCAGATACGCAGTATTTT
CDR3 length: 12; V gene: TRBV7-2; D gene: .; J gene: TRBJ2-3; clone size: .; CDR3 protein: CATGRGPDTQYF; CDR3 DNA: TGTGCCACTGGGAGAGGCCCAGATACGCAGTATTTT
CDR3 length: 13; V gene: TRBV12-3/TRBV12-4; D gene: TRBD2; J gene: TRBJ2-1; clone size: many; CDR3 protein: CASSGLAGGEQFF; CDR3 DNA: TGTGCCAGCAGTGGACTAGCGGGAGGCGAGCAGTTCTTC
CDR3 length: 16; V gene: TRBV6-2/TRBV6-3; D gene: TRBD2; J gene: TRBJ2-1; clone size: many; CDR3 protein: CASSYSLAGGYNEQFF; CDR3 DNA: TGTGCCAGCAGTTACTCCCTAGCGGGAGGGTACAATGAGCAGTTCTTC
CDR3 length: 13; V gene: TRBV5-1; D gene: .; J gene: TRBJ2-2; clone size: few; CDR3 protein: CASSSNNKGELFF; CDR3 DNA: TGCGCCAGCAGCTCAAATAATAAGGGGGAGCTGTTTTTT
CDR3 length: 13; V gene: TRBV29-1; D gene: TRBD2; J gene: TRBJ2-7; clone size: many; CDR3 protein: CSVAAGVSYEQYF; CDR3 DNA: TGCAGCGTTGCCGCGGGAGTCTCCTACGAGCAGTACTTC
CDR3 length: 13; V gene: TRBV20-1; D gene: TRBD1; J gene: TRBJ2-7; clone size: many; CDR3 protein: CSATRTGNYEQYF; CDR3 DNA: TGCAGTGCTACTCGGACAGGGAACTACGAGCAGTACTTC